The present T cell receptor beta chain was sequenced within a study of tumor-infiltrating lymphocytes in primary liver carcinoma. TCR beta cDNA came from roughly 550 ng total RNA, primed with a constant-region primer. Slightly modified ARM-PCR, run as three nested multiplex PCR rounds, produced the TCR beta libraries. In the first two PCR rounds, TRBV1-TRBV30 forward primers were paired with a C-beta reverse primer, and each round lasted about 9 cycles. Each CDR3 protein gets one entry after TCRdb re-called the multiplex PCR reads with MiXCR. The sample contains about 120,000 distinct CDR3 sequences, 55% to 65% of which appear only once. Germline lookup yields CDR1 SGHAT and CDR2 FQNNGV. This CDR3 has 15 amino acids. Trimming cost V 0 bases and J 4 bases, with 12 bases left between them. Co-extracted RNA and DNA came from approximately 20-30 mg of unsorted bulk tissue.

The receptor was isolated from an older woman with primary liver carcinoma and hepatitis B virus infection. This chain uses TRBV11-2 with TRBJ1-2; D call uncertain. Sequencing was performed on liver tumor tissue from sampling region 1. Subset defined: tumor region T1, superior pole. The CDR3 here is CASSLEPEAIYGYTF. The CDR3 nucleotides are TGTGCCAGCAGCTTAGAGCCGGAGGCAATCTATGGCTACACCTTC.